The 27 T cell receptor beta chains below all came from one sample that was sequenced in a study of control samples from healthy donors and cancer patients. This table comes from immunoSEQ multiplex PCR, and its TCRdb copy is limited to in-frame clones, with some not included. The sample has about 69,000 clones, roughly 89% seen once. Material: PBMCs. Receptor source: a man aged 55 to 70 with colorectal cancer.

The genes are TRBV5-1 and TRBJ2-3, with 7 bases lining up with TRBD2. This CDR3 has 14 residues. Germline CDR1 SGHRS, CDR2 YFSETQ. The trim removed 4 bases at V and 2 bases at J, leaving 4 bases unmatched. Written as DNA, the CDR3 is TGCGCCAGCAGCGGGGGGGAGACCACAGATACGCAGTATTTT. This encodes CASSGGETTDTQYF.

This chain links TRBV9 with TRBJ2-2; D is undetermined. V lost 3 bases, J lost 4 bases, and 10 bases lay in between. The CDR3 runs 14 residues. Germline CDR1 is SGDLS and CDR2 is YYNGEE. The CDR3 protein is CASSGFQATGELFF. The CDR3 DNA reads as TGTGCCAGCAGCGGTTTTCAGGCCACCGGGGAGCTGTTTTTT. Full variable domain (outside the CDR3, taken from reference TRBV9 and TRBJ2-2): DSGVTQTPKHLITATGQRVTLRCSPRSGDLSVYWYQQSLDQGLQFLIQYYNGEERAKGNILERFSAQQFPDLHSELNLSSLELGDSALYFCASSGFQATGELFFGEGSRLTVL.

The rearrangement links TRBV27 to TRBJ1-2; D might be TRBD1 (6 bases). Germline-derived CDR1 and CDR2 are MNHEY and SMNVEV (reference sequence). The CDR3 has 12 residues. V lost 2 bases, J lost 10 bases, and 11 bases lay in between. The CDR3 DNA follows: TGTGCCAGCAGTTTAGTGGGGGGGCTCTACACCTTC. Its translation: CASSLVGGLYTF.

Ten or more counts support this clone. The CDR3 DNA follows: TGTGCCAGTAGTATCCAGAGTAGCAATCAGCCCCAGCATTTT. It specifies CASSIQSSNQPQHF. V is TRBV19 and J is TRBJ1-5; D call uncertain. The CDR3 spans 14 residues. Germline loops: CDR1 LNHDA, CDR2 SQIVND (reference sequence). V was trimmed by 3 bases and J by 0 bases, leaving 6 bases between them.

This chain joins TRBV7-9 and TRBJ2-4; D uncertain. This CDR3 has 13 amino acids. V was shortened by 6 bases and J by 9 bases, with 15 bases between the two germline ends. Germline loops: CDR1 SEHNR, CDR2 FQNEAQ (reference sequence). The CDR3 loop reads CASSPGVLGIQYF. The CDR3 DNA follows: TGTGCCAGCAGTCCTGGGGTGTTGGGCATTCAGTACTTC.

The V and J genes are TRBV9 and TRBJ2-7; TRBD2 matches at 9 bases. The CDR3 totals 14 residues. V was pared by 4 bases and J by 3 bases, with 5 bases of the junction left unmatched. Germline V gene data show CDR1 as SGDLS and CDR2 as YYNGEE. CDR3 sequence reads: CASSPSGGNYEQYF. The CDR3 DNA is TGTGCCAGCAGCCCCAGCGGGGGGAACTACGAGCAGTACTTC.

V and J are TRBV6-2 or TRBV6-3 and TRBJ2-1; D ambiguous. V gave up 6 bases and J gave up 1 base, with 13 bases separating them. The CDR3 runs 15 residues. CDR1 and CDR2 (germline): MNHEY, SVGEGT. The CDR3 DNA is TGTGCCAGCAGCTTGTTTTCGGCTTCCTACAATGAGCAGTTCTTC. It translates to CASSLFSASYNEQFF.

V and J are TRBV11-2 and TRBJ2-2; 7 nucleotides line up with TRBD1. This CDR3 is built from 16 residues. V lost 1 base and J lost 1; bases outside the gene matches: 3. CDR1 SGHAT and CDR2 FQNNGV come from the germline V gene. The CDR3 region has the DNA TGTGCCAGCAGCTTAGTAAACAGGGGGAACACCGGGGAGCTGTTTTTT. Protein sequence: CASSLVNRGNTGELFF. Looking up the rest from reference TRBV11-2 and TRBJ2-2 gives the full variable domain: EAGVAQSPRYKIIEKRQSVAFWCNPISGHATLYWYQQILGQGPKLLIQFQNNGVVDDSQLPKDRFSAERLKGVDSTLKIQPAKLEDSAVYLCASSLVNRGNTGELFFGEGSRLTVL.

The V and J genes are TRBV11-1 and TRBJ2-7; D perhaps matches TRBD2 (5 bases). V was trimmed by 3 bases and J by 2 bases, leaving 14 bases between them. There are 15 residues in the CDR3. Germline V gives CDR1 SGHAT, CDR2 FQDESV (reference sequence). CDR3 sequence: CASSLHRGPTYEQYF. The DNA for the CDR3 is TGTGCCAGCAGCTTGCACAGAGGGCCAACCTACGAGCAGTACTTC. Filled out from reference TRBV11-1 and TRBJ2-7, the complete variable domain reads EAEVAQSPRYKITEKSQAVAFWCDPISGHATLYWYRQILGQGPELLVQFQDESVVDDSQLPKDRFSAERLKGVDSTLKIQPAELGDSAMYLCASSLHRGPTYEQYFGPGTRLTVT.

V usage is TRBV4-1 and J usage is TRBJ1-6, with D possibly matching TRBD1 (6 bases). CDR1 and CDR2 (germline): MGHRA, YSYEKL. V lost 0 bases, J lost 9 bases, and 15 bases lay in between. This CDR3 comprises 16 residues. CDR3 DNA: TGCGCCAGCAGCCAAGAAGGGGGGATACGGGTTTCACCCCTCCACTTT. It codes for CASSQEGGIRVSPLHF.

The genes are TRBV6-5 and TRBJ2-1; the D gene is possibly TRBD1 (6 bases). V was trimmed by 6 bases and J by 7 bases, leaving 13 bases between them. Germline V CDR1 and CDR2: MNHEY, SVGAGI. The CDR3 has 13 amino acids. CDR3 amino acids: CASSRGQFNEQFF. The CDR3 bases are TGTGCCAGCAGCCGAGGACAGTTTAATGAGCAGTTCTTC.

This chain joins TRBV4-2 and TRBJ1-1, with a tentative D call TRBD1 (5 bases). Germline values: CDR1 LGHNA, CDR2 YNFKEQ. The CDR3 runs 16 residues. V was shortened by 1 base and J by 3 bases, with 15 bases between the two germline ends. CDR3 nucleotides: TGTGCCAGCAGCCAAGGGGGGGGAGGGGTCGACACTGAAGCTTTCTTT. This gives the protein CASSQGGGGVDTEAFF.

As for this clone: One junction end does not reproduce the germline sequence, and a read error may be involved. The genes are TRBV9 and TRBJ1-3; D is uncertain. This CDR3 has 15 amino acids. CDR1 and CDR2 from the germline V gene are SGDLS and YYNGEE. The CDR3 spells CARSAAGHSGNTIYF. The CDR3 DNA is TGTGCCCGCAGCGCGGCGGGCCACTCTGGAAACACCATATATTTT.

This clone was observed once. The chain uses TRBV5-5 and TRBJ2-7; D may be TRBD1 or TRBD2 (6 bases each). This CDR3 is built from 14 residues. Germline CDR1 is SGHKS and CDR2 is YYEKEE (reference sequence). The V end lost 4 bases, the J end lost 2 bases, and 13 bases lay between the germline ends. CDR3 protein: CASSTGAAAYEQYF. The CDR3 DNA follows: TGTGCCAGCAGCACGGGGGCAGCTGCCTACGAGCAGTACTTC.

The V gene is TRBV9, the J gene TRBJ2-1; D uncertain. Trimming cost V 0 bases and J 4 bases, with 5 bases left between them. The CDR3 is 13 residues long. Germline V gives CDR1 SGDLS, CDR2 YYNGEE. The CDR3 is CASSVAGYNEQFF. The CDR3 coding sequence is TGTGCCAGCAGCGTAGCCGGGTACAATGAGCAGTTCTTC. The full variable domain, its missing parts supplied by reference TRBV9 and TRBJ2-1, is DSGVTQTPKHLITATGQRVTLRCSPRSGDLSVYWYQQSLDQGLQFLIQYYNGEERAKGNILERFSAQQFPDLHSELNLSSLELGDSALYFCASSVAGYNEQFFGPGTRLTVL.

The rearrangement uses TRBV4-3 and TRBJ1-1, with D uncertain. V shed 0 bases and J shed 7 bases, with 9 bases lying between them. Germline V gives CDR1 LGHNA, CDR2 YSLEER. This CDR3 contains 13 residues. CDR3 amino acids: CASSQDYKDEAFF. DNA of the CDR3: TGCGCCAGCAGCCAAGATTACAAGGATGAAGCTTTCTTT.

The genes are TRBV3-1 (or the pseudogene TRBV3-2) and TRBJ1-2, with a weak D call TRBD1 (5 bases). The CDR3 has 15 residues. V was pared by 0 bases and J by 2 bases, with 10 bases between. Germline assignment: CDR1 LGHDT and CDR2 YNNKEL (reference sequence). This CDR3 reads CASSQEGAGNYGYTF. The CDR3 DNA is TGTGCCAGCAGCCAAGAAGGGGCAGGGAACTATGGCTACACCTTC.

This chain links TRBV6-5 with TRBJ1-4, with D tentatively TRBD1 (5 bases). Germline CDR1 MNHEY, CDR2 SVGAGI. V was cut by 7 bases and J by 8 bases, with 20 bases left in between. The CDR3 has 15 residues. The CDR3 loop is CASNPRGRVGEKLFF. In nucleotides, the CDR3 is TGTGCCAGCAACCCCCGGGGCAGGGTAGGGGAAAAACTGTTTTTT.

This rearrangement joins TRBV5-6 to TRBJ1-4; 10 nucleotides align to TRBD1. The CDR3 is 17 amino acids. Losses at the gene ends were 4 bases for V and 7 bases for J; bases not matched to a gene: 13. Germline-derived CDR1 and CDR2 are SGHDT and YYEEEE. Here the CDR3 DNA reads TGTGCCAGCAGCCTCGACAGGGGGCGGCGGTTTCGTGAAAAACTGTTTTTT. Residues: CASSLDRGRRFREKLFF.

This clone was seen only once. The gene calls are TRBV21-1 and TRBJ2-7. TRBV21-1 is recorded as a pseudogene. The CDR3 consists of 13 residues. This CDR3 is CASSIRMSYEQYF. The CDR3 coding sequence is TGTGCCAGCAGCATAAGGATGTCCTACGAGCAGTACTTC.

This chain uses TRBV18 with TRBJ1-3; TRBD1 might be the D (5 bases). The germline V and J ends were trimmed by 1 base and 4 bases, with 17 bases remaining between them. This CDR3 contains 17 residues. The germline V gene encodes CDR1 KGHSH and CDR2 LQKENI. In DNA, the CDR3 is TGTGCCAGCTCACCACTGCCGACAGCCGGAGCAGGAAACACCATATATTTT. The encoded protein is CASSPLPTAGAGNTIYF.

This clone was seen just once. This chain connects TRBV4-1 to TRBJ2-2; weak D call: TRBD2 (5 bases). CDR3 length: 14 residues. The germline V and J ends were trimmed by 0 bases and 4 bases, with 6 bases remaining between them. Germline loops: CDR1 MGHRA, CDR2 YSYEKL. The CDR3 DNA reads as TGCGCCAGCAGCCAAGAAGCGGCCACCGGGGAGCTGTTTTTT. This sequence encodes CASSQEAATGELFF.

This clone has only one observation. The chain has TRBV27 and TRBJ2-7, with D possibly being TRBD1 (5 bases). The length of the CDR3 is 13 residues. V was trimmed by 7 bases and J by 2 bases, leaving 12 bases between them. The germline V gene has CDR1 MNHEY and CDR2 SMNVEV (reference sequence). The CDR3 DNA follows: TGTGCCAGCACAGAGGACACCACCTACGAGCAGTACTTC. It yields the protein CASTEDTTYEQYF.

J is TRBJ1-1 and V is TRBV7-9; D call uncertain. The CDR3 is made up of 14 amino acids. The V end lost 1 base, the J end lost 2 bases, and 8 bases lay between the germline ends. Germline lookup yields CDR1 SEHNR and CDR2 FQNEAQ (reference sequence). As DNA, the CDR3 is TGTGCCAGCAGCTTAGACTGGACTAACACTGAAGCTTTCTTT. Translation: CASSLDWTNTEAFF.

The chain has TRBV5-1 and TRBJ2-5, with a possible D match to TRBD2 (5 bases). The CDR3 consists of 11 residues. Germline V gene data show CDR1 as SGHRS and CDR2 as YFSETQ. V was trimmed by 1 base and J by 10 bases, leaving 8 bases between them. The CDR3 is CASSLSGFQYF. As DNA, the CDR3 is TGCGCCAGCAGCTTGTCGGGATTCCAGTACTTC.

The V and J genes are TRBV7-9 and TRBJ1-5; D is undetermined. V shed 8 bases and J shed 7 bases, with 12 bases lying between them. The CDR3 is 12 residues long. Germline V lookup: CDR1 SEHNR, CDR2 FQNEAQ (reference sequence). The DNA of the CDR3 is TGTGCCAGCCAAATCGCCAGCCAGCCCCAGCATTTT. The encoded protein is CASQIASQPQHF.

In the case of this clone: Lacking the conserved final phenylalanine or tryptophan, this CDR3 likely reflects a read error. The chain uses TRBV18 and TRBJ1-2; D unresolved. Germline loops: CDR1 KGHSH, CDR2 LQKENI. The CDR3 consists of 17 residues. With 4 bases removed from V and 2 bases from J, the gap between germline ends came to 20 bases. The CDR3 DNA sequence: TGTGCCAGCTCACAGGCCCCTATGCAAGGGTCCAACTATGGCTACACCCTC. Translated: CASSQAPMQGSNYGYTL.